This TCR beta chain is drawn from a study of Tregs in tolerant kidney transplant recipients. The wider study: Recipients received nonmyeloablative bone marrow transplants from related graft donors, with transient mixed chimerism.

Here immunoSEQ multiplex PCR was the method, and the copy in TCRdb shows in-frame clones only, minus some. The profile shows fewer than 65,000 clones, approximately 85% of them singletons. Germline V gene lookup returns CDR1 KGHSH and CDR2 LQKENI. This CDR3 comprises 15 residues. An overnight rest at 37°C with 200 IU/ml IL-2 preceded regulatory T cell sorting from thawed PBMCs. The rearrangement links TRBV18 to TRBJ2-5; TRBD1 might be the D (6 bases). The J call is uncertain, as TRBJ2-7 better fits the DNA end. The TCR sequence derives from a human donor who received a combined kidney and bone marrow transplant. The material sequenced was Tregs from blood, taken before the transplant. The CDR3 loop reads CASSPSQGWSYEQYF. CDR3 nucleotides: TGTGCCAGCTCACCATCACAGGGCTGGTCCTACGAGCAGTACTTC.